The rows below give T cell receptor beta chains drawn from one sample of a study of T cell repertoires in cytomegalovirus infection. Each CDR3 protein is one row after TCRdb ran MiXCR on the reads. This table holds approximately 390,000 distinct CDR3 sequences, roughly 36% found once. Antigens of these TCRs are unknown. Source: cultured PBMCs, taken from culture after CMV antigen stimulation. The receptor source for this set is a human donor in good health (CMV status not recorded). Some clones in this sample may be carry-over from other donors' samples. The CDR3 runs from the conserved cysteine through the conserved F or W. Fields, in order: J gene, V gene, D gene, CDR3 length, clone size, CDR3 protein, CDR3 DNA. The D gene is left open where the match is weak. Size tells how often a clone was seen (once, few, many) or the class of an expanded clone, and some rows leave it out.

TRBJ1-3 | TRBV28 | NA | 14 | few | CASLPGGSGNTIYF | TGTGCCAGCCTCCCGGGGGGCTCTGGAAACACCATATATTTT
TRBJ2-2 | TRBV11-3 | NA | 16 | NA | CASSLGTDLSTGELFF | TGTGCCAGCAGTTTAGGGACCGATCTCTCCACCGGGGAGCTGTTTTTT
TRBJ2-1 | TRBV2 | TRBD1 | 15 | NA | CASSGGQGYRNEQFF | TGTGCCAGCAGTGGCGGACAGGGGTACCGCAATGAGCAGTTCTTC
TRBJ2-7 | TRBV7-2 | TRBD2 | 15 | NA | CASSLLLGTSYEQYF | TGTGCCAGCAGCTTACTTCTAGGGACTAGCTACGAGCAGTACTTC
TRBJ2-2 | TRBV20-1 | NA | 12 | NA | CSVSTITGELFF | TGCAGTGTCTCCACTATCACCGGGGAGCTGTTTTTT
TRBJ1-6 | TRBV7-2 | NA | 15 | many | CASSFFRTENSPLHF | TGTGCCAGCAGCTTTTTTCGGACGGAAAATTCACCCCTCCACTTT
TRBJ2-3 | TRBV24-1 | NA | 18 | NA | CATSDLAVGSRSTDTQYF | TGTGCCACCAGTGATTTAGCTGTGGGATCCCGCAGCACAGATACGCAGTATTTT
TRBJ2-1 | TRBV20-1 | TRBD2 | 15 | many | CSTDLAGVSYNEQFF | TGCAGTACCGACTTAGCGGGAGTATCCTACAATGAGCAGTTCTTC
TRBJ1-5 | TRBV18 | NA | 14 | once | CASSPINSNQPQHF | TGTGCCAGCTCACCAATTAACAGCAATCAGCCCCAGCATTTT
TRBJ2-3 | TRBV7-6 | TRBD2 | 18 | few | CASTLGVGLAGDADTQYF | TGTGCCAGCACCCTCGGGGTTGGACTAGCGGGAGATGCCGATACGCAGTATTTT
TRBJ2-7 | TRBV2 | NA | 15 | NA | CASSEYRSGLGEQYF | TGTGCCAGCAGTGAATACAGATCAGGTCTAGGCGAGCAGTACTTC
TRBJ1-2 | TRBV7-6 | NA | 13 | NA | CASSFRQDYGYTF | TGTGCCAGCAGCTTCCGACAGGATTATGGCTACACCTTC
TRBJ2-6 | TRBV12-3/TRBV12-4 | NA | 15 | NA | CASRGIGTGANVLTF | TGTGCCAGCAGAGGGATCGGAACTGGGGCCAACGTCCTGACTTTC
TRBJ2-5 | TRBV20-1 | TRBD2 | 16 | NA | CSASPGTSGSQETQYF | TGCAGTGCTAGTCCCGGGACTAGCGGTAGCCAAGAGACCCAGTACTTC
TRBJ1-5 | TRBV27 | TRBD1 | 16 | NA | CASSPMTGESNQPQHF | TGTGCCAGCAGTCCCATGACAGGGGAGAGCAATCAGCCCCAGCATTTT
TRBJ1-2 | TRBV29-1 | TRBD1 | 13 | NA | CSVGTGGTYGYTF | TGCAGCGTGGGAACAGGGGGGACCTATGGCTACACCTTC
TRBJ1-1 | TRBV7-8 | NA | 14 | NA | CASSSPRSNTEAFF | TGTGCCAGCAGCTCCCCTCGGTCGAACACTGAAGCTTTCTTT
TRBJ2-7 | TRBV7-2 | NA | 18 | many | CASSLVVSSPAAHYEQYF | TGTGCCAGCAGCTTAGTGGTCTCGTCTCCAGCGGCGCACTACGAGCAGTACTTC
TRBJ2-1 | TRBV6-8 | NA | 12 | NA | CASRQGPHEQFF | TGTGCCAGCAGGCAGGGTCCCCACGAGCAGTTCTTC
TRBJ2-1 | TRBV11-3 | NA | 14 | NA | CASTPGGVHHEQFF | TGTGCCAGCACCCCCGGAGGGGTCCACCATGAGCAGTTCTTC
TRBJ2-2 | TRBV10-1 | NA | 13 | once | CATRAQGTGELFF | TGCGCCACCCGGGCCCAAGGGACCGGGGAGCTGTTTTTT
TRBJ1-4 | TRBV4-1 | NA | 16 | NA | CASSQGWGGKDEKLFF | TGCGCCAGCAGCCAAGGGTGGGGGGGCAAGGATGAAAAACTGTTTTTT
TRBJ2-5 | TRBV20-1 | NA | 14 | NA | CSATLGQPSETQYF | TGCAGTGCTACCCTCGGACAGCCCTCGGAGACCCAGTACTTC
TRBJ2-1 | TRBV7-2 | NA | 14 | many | CASSSLGGNNEQFF | TGTGCCAGCAGCTCCCTTGGAGGAAACAATGAGCAGTTCTTC
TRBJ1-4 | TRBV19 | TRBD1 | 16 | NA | CASSRGQIATNEKLFF | TGTGCCAGTAGTAGGGGACAGATTGCAACTAATGAAAAACTGTTTTTT
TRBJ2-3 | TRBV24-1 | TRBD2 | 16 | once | CATSESSGRVTDTQYF | TGTGCCACCAGTGAATCGAGCGGGAGAGTTACAGATACGCAGTATTTT
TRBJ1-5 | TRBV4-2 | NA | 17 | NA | CASSQEVQGSGNQPQHF | TGTGCCAGCAGCCAAGAGGTGCAGGGTTCGGGCAATCAGCCCCAGCATTTT
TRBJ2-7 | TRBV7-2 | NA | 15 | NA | CASSLVMGAAYEQYF | TGTGCCAGCAGCTTAGTGATGGGGGCAGCCTACGAGCAGTACTTC
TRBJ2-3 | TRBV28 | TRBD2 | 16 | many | CASSSGASGRTDTQYF | TGTGCCAGCAGTTCGGGGGCTAGCGGGAGAACAGATACGCAGTATTTT
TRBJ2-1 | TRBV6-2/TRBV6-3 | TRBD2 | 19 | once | CASSYSGTLSGGAYNEQFF | TGTGCCAGCAGTTACTCTGGCACGCTAAGCGGGGGCGCCTACAATGAGCAGTTCTTC